This is a list of T cell receptor beta chains from one sample in a study of T cell changes during pregnancy in multiple sclerosis. Method: immunoSEQ multiplex PCR; TCRdb's copy keeps in-frame clones and lacks some. The sample records about 40,000 clones, more than 80% being singletons. This material consisted of peripheral blood, taken before pregnancy. The receptors derive from a female donor with multiple sclerosis, enrolled in a pregnancy study. Both conserved end residues are part of each CDR3. The D gene is left open where the match is weak. Clone size is given for some rows only: seen once, a few or many times, or a class if the clone is expanded.

CDR3 DNA,CDR3 protein,D gene,J gene,clone size,V gene
TGTGCCAGCAGCGGGACTAGCGGCTTCTCCTACAATGAGCAGTTCTTC,CASSGTSGFSYNEQFF,TRBD2,TRBJ2-1,-,TRBV7-9
TGTGCCAGCAGCGAGTCGGTGGACAGCGGCTCCTACGAGCAGTACTTC,CASSESVDSGSYEQYF,-,TRBJ2-7,-,TRBV2
TGTGCCAGCAGCTTCTCAGTGGGCGGCAATCAGCCCCAGCATTTT,CASSFSVGGNQPQHF,-,TRBJ1-5,-,TRBV7-9
TGTGCCAGCAGCCCGGGACAACGATTGAACACTGAAGCTTTCTTT,CASSPGQRLNTEAFF,-,TRBJ1-1,-,TRBV5-6
TGTGCCAGCAGTTACACTAGCGGCTCCTACGAGCAGTACTTC,CASSYTSGSYEQYF,TRBD2,TRBJ2-7,-,TRBV6-5
TGTGCCAGCAGCGTGGTGGGCGAGGGGACCCAGTACTTC,CASSVVGEGTQYF,-,TRBJ2-5,-,TRBV9
TGTGCCAGTAGTATAGTTTCAGGGGGAGGTTACGAGCAGTACTTC,CASSIVSGGGYEQYF,-,TRBJ2-7,once,TRBV19
TGTGCCAGCAGCTTAGAATCTTCGACAGGGAACACCGGGGAGCTGTTTTTT,CASSLESSTGNTGELFF,-,TRBJ2-2,-,TRBV7-8
TGTGCCAGCAGTGGACTAGCGGGAGCCTACAATGAGCAGTTCTTC,CASSGLAGAYNEQFF,TRBD2,TRBJ2-1,-,TRBV6-4
TGTGCCAGCTCACCCATCAGGGGTGATGCCACTGAAGCTTTCTTT,CASSPIRGDATEAFF,-,TRBJ1-1,-,TRBV18
TGTGCCAGTAGTTCCAGTGATTCCTACGAGCAGTACTTC,CASSSSDSYEQYF,-,TRBJ2-7,-,TRBV19
TGTGCCATCCACTCAACCGGGACAGGACTTTACACCTTC,CAIHSTGTGLYTF,TRBD1,TRBJ1-2,-,TRBV10-3
TGCGCCAGCAGCTTGAGGGGTCAGGTGTACACTGAAGCTTTCTTT,CASSLRGQVYTEAFF,-,TRBJ1-1,-,TRBV5-1
TGTGCCTCGGGACTAGCGGGAGGGCCGCAGACCCAGTACTTC,CASGLAGGPQTQYF,TRBD2,TRBJ2-5,-,TRBV28
TGTGCCAGCAGCCCCTACAGGGGGCGGATGATCTACGAGCAGTACTTC,CASSPYRGRMIYEQYF,TRBD1,TRBJ2-7,-,TRBV28
TGTGCCAGTAGTATAGGGGACTTGGCATACGAGCAGTACTTC,CASSIGDLAYEQYF,-,TRBJ2-7,-,TRBV19
TGCGCCACCGGCCTAGCCGGAGATACGCAGTATTTT,CATGLAGDTQYF,-,TRBJ2-3,-,TRBV10-1
TGTGCCAGTAGCCCTGATCGGGGGGATACGCAGTATTTT,CASSPDRGDTQYF,-,TRBJ2-3,once,TRBV19
TGTGCCAGCAGGACAGGGGGAACGAACACCGGGGAGCTGTTTTTT,CASRTGGTNTGELFF,TRBD1,TRBJ2-2,-,TRBV5-5
TGTGCCAGCAGTTTATCAGGGAGCTCCTATAATTCACCCCTCCACTTT,CASSLSGSSYNSPLHF,-,TRBJ1-6,-,TRBV27
TGTGCCAGCAGCTTATGGACTAACAAACAAGAGACCCAGTACTTC,CASSLWTNKQETQYF,-,TRBJ2-5,once,TRBV11-2
TGTGCCAGCAGCTTAGGAGGCACTGGCTACACCTTC,CASSLGGTGYTF,-,TRBJ1-2,medium-sized,TRBV7-9
TGTGCCAGCATGGCGGGAGGGGGCACCGGGGAGCTGTTTTTT,CASMAGGGTGELFF,TRBD2,TRBJ2-2,once,TRBV28
TGTGCCAGCAGTCCTCAGACAGGGGGCTACGAGCAGTACTTC,CASSPQTGGYEQYF,TRBD1,TRBJ2-7,-,TRBV2
TGCGCCAGCAGCGGGACTAGCGGGAGGTACAATGAGCAGTTCTTC,CASSGTSGRYNEQFF,TRBD2,TRBJ2-1,-,TRBV5-1
TGTGCCAGCAGCCAAGACCGACAGGGCTTCTCTGGAAACACCATATATTTT,CASSQDRQGFSGNTIYF,TRBD1,TRBJ1-3,once,TRBV4-2
TGTGCCAGCTCACCTCCCGGACAGTCTAACTATGGCTACACCTTC,CASSPPGQSNYGYTF,-,TRBJ1-2,-,TRBV18
TGCGCCAGCAGCTTGGGTCCAGACTATGGCTACACCTTC,CASSLGPDYGYTF,-,TRBJ1-2,-,TRBV5-1
TGTGCCAGCAGTTTTCTAGCGGGAGTGGGTACGCAGTATTTT,CASSFLAGVGTQYF,TRBD2,TRBJ2-3,-,TRBV28
TGTGCCAGCAGTCCTAGCGGGAGTATCTACGAGCAGTACTTC,CASSPSGSIYEQYF,TRBD2,TRBJ2-7,-,TRBV6-4
TGTGCCATCAGGGGGACTAGCGGCGCCTCCTACAATGAGCAGTTCTTC,CAIRGTSGASYNEQFF,TRBD2,TRBJ2-1,-,TRBV10-3
TGTGCCAGCAGGGGGACAGGGAATCCAAAACCAGCCTACGAGCAGTACTTC,CASRGTGNPKPAYEQYF,TRBD1,TRBJ2-7,-,TRBV2
TGTGCCAGCAGTCCCTCTTCGGGACAGGGCTACGAGCAGTACTTC,CASSPSSGQGYEQYF,TRBD1,TRBJ2-7,-,TRBV2
TGCGCCAGCAGCCCAGCTGTAGCGGGAGGAGGAGACATTCAGTACTTC,CASSPAVAGGGDIQYF,TRBD2,TRBJ2-4,few,TRBV4-1
TGTGCCAGCAGTTTGGAGGGGGCGAAAGGAAACACCATATATTTT,CASSLEGAKGNTIYF,TRBD1,TRBJ1-3,-,TRBV27
TGTGCCAGCTCACCGGGACTAGCGGGAGGCCCTGAGCAGTTCTTC,CASSPGLAGGPEQFF,TRBD2,TRBJ2-1,once,TRBV18
TGTGCCAGCAGCTTGGGATCGGGAGTCAAGAACCAAGAGACCCAGTACTTC,CASSLGSGVKNQETQYF,-,TRBJ2-5,-,TRBV5-4
TGCGCCAGCAGCCAAGGCCGACAGGGGTCGGGAAACATTCAGTACTTC,CASSQGRQGSGNIQYF,TRBD1,TRBJ2-4,-,TRBV5-1
TGTGCCAGCAGCTTGGGGCGACAGTCCACGAACACCGGGGAGCTGTTTTTT,CASSLGRQSTNTGELFF,-,TRBJ2-2,-,TRBV5-6
TGTGCCAGCAGCGCGGACAGGCGAATCACCGGGGAGCTGTTTTTT,CASSADRRITGELFF,TRBD1,TRBJ2-2,-,TRBV9
TGTGCCTGGAGTGAACAGGGGGGAGGCTACACCTTC,CAWSEQGGGYTF,TRBD1,TRBJ1-2,-,TRBV30
TGTGCCAGCAGTGAACAGGGGGCCGACTATGGCTACACCTTC,CASSEQGADYGYTF,TRBD1,TRBJ1-2,-,TRBV2
TGTGCCAGCAGCCCCCTGTGGGTAGGGGGAAGAGAGACCCAGTACTTC,CASSPLWVGGRETQYF,-,TRBJ2-5,-,TRBV11-2
TGTGCCAGCAAGCAGACAGGGGAGGGCTACGAGCAGTACTTC,CASKQTGEGYEQYF,-,TRBJ2-7,-,TRBV5-6
TGTGCCAGCAGCTCGACAGGGGGCACTGAAGCTTTCTTT,CASSSTGGTEAFF,TRBD1,TRBJ1-1,-,TRBV13
TGTGCCAGCAGTGCAGGCGCTGAGCAGTTCTTC,CASSAGAEQFF,-,TRBJ2-1,-,TRBV6-1
TGTGCCATCACTGGTGAGGCCAACTATGGCTACACCTTC,CAITGEANYGYTF,-,TRBJ1-2,-,TRBV10-3
TGTGCCAGCAGCACTACACTTAGCAATCAGCCCCAGCATTTT,CASSTTLSNQPQHF,-,TRBJ1-5,few,TRBV7-9
TGTGCCAGCAGCCCCGGGACAGGGGTTCAGCCCCAGCATTTT,CASSPGTGVQPQHF,TRBD1,TRBJ1-5,-,TRBV7-9
TGTGCCAGCAGCTTTGGGCCTTCCGAGCAGTACTTC,CASSFGPSEQYF,-,TRBJ2-7,-,TRBV7-9
TGTGCCAGCAGTGATCCCCAGTCTGATTGCCTCCACTTT,CASSDPQSDCLHF,-,TRBJ1-6,-,TRBV6-1
TGTGCCAGCGCGGTGGAAAGCTCCTACAATGAGCAGTTCTTC,CASAVESSYNEQFF,-,TRBJ2-1,-,TRBV7-3
TGCGCCAGCAGTCTCGGGACTAGCGGGAAGGGGGAGACCCAGTACTTC,CASSLGTSGKGETQYF,TRBD2,TRBJ2-5,-,TRBV10-2
TGTGCCAGCAGTGGTACGGGAGTGAACACCGGGGAGCTGTTTTTT,CASSGTGVNTGELFF,-,TRBJ2-2,-,TRBV25-1
TGTGCCAGCAGCCGTACCTCGACAGGGCATAGTACGCAGTATTTT,CASSRTSTGHSTQYF,TRBD1,TRBJ2-3,-,TRBV7-2
TGTGCCAGCAGTCTCGGGACAGATCAAAACCTTGGCTACACCTTC,CASSLGTDQNLGYTF,TRBD1,TRBJ1-2,once,TRBV28
TGCAGCGTTGAAGATAGGTCCGGGACAGGGATCCACAATGAGCAGTTCTTC,CSVEDRSGTGIHNEQFF,TRBD1,TRBJ2-1,-,TRBV29-1
TGTGCCTGGTCGCGCGGGGAAGGAACTGAAGCTTTCTTT,CAWSRGEGTEAFF,-,TRBJ1-1,-,TRBV30